This T cell receptor (beta chain) originates from a study of TIL therapy for anti-PD-1-resistant metastatic lung cancer. Overall study context: Most patients had lung adenocarcinoma. By whole-exome sequencing, median non-synonymous tumor mutation burden was around 1.5 mutations per megabase.

Study-wide results and caveats: Patients were highly selected, enriched for treatment-naive, never-smoker and oncogene-addicted cases. The baseline peripheral repertoire was partially replaced by infused TIL clonotypes that later decayed.

The time point denotes: pre-treatment sample, taken before nivolumab and TIL therapy. Trimming took 8 bases from V and 2 from J; bases not matched to a gene: 9. Germline loops: CDR1 GTSNPN, CDR2 SVGIG (reference sequence). CDR3 size: 13 residues. The immunoSEQ assay was v3. The assay was immunoSEQ multiplex PCR, and TCRdb's table has in-frame clones only and misses some. The data hold tens of thousands of clones, with 69% observed a single time. Turning to this clone: Its antigen is unknown.

Specimen: blood, collected at baseline. The clonotype comes from a person between 25 and 79 years old with non-small cell lung cancer. The V and J genes are TRBV30 and TRBJ2-7; 7 bases agree with TRBD1. This CDR3 is CALVRTGAYEQYF. CDR3 nucleotides: TGTGCCCTTGTAAGAACAGGGGCCTACGAGCAGTACTTC.